The 22 T cell receptor beta chains below all came from one sample that was sequenced in a study of blood T cell repertoires in COVID-19. Produced via immunoSEQ multiplex PCR; TCRdb's table is partial and in-frame only. Here the sample spans some 210,000 clones, about 86% being singletons. Sample: peripheral blood. The source is a man aged 45-65 years with active or convalescent COVID-19.

The chain is built from TRBV3-1 (or the pseudogene TRBV3-2) and TRBJ2-1; the D is unclear. CDR3 length: 15 residues. Trimming left V 2 bases short and J 8 bases short, with 16 bases between. From germline, CDR1 is LGHDT and CDR2 YNNKEL (reference sequence). The DNA of the CDR3 is TGTGCCAGCAGCCAACAGTCTCCTTGGAGCGATGAGCAGTTCTTC. This sequence encodes CASSQQSPWSDEQFF.

Here the CDR3 DNA reads TGCGCCAGCACCATAGCGGGGGGCTCCTACAATGAGCAGTTCTTC. The encoded protein is CASTIAGGSYNEQFF. The rearrangement joins TRBV5-1 to TRBJ2-1; 10 bases align to TRBD2. CDR3 size: 15 residues. Germline-derived CDR1 and CDR2 are SGHRS and YFSETQ. The V gene end was trimmed by 6 bases and the J gene end by 0 bases; junction bases not matched to a gene: 3.

On this clone itself: One end of the junction fails to match germline, which may point to a read error. The gene calls are TRBV3-1 (or the pseudogene TRBV3-2) and TRBJ2-7, with 9 bases aligning to TRBD2. This CDR3 has 18 amino acids. Germline lookup yields CDR1 LGHDT and CDR2 YNNKEL (reference sequence). CDR3 coding DNA: TGTCCCAGCAGCCAAGCGCTCGCCGCGGGGGGGGGCGGTTACGAGCAGTACTTC. Protein: CPSSQALAAGGGGYEQYF.

The chain combines TRBV27 with TRBJ1-2, with no clear D. The CDR3 is 14 residues long. Trimming removed 2 bases at V and 1 base at J, with 8 bases between. Per germline, CDR1 MNHEY and CDR2 SMNVEV (reference sequence). The CDR3, as DNA: TGTGCCAGCAGTTTAGGAGGATTTAACTATGGCTACACCTTC. This encodes CASSLGGFNYGYTF.

The chain combines TRBV5-1 with TRBJ1-6; the D is unclear. Trimming removed 5 bases from V and 0 bases from J, with 12 bases in between. Germline V gives CDR1 SGHRS, CDR2 YFSETQ. The CDR3 contains 16 residues. CDR3 sequence: CASRRALSSYNSPLHF. The CDR3 DNA is TGCGCCAGCAGGCGTGCTTTAAGCTCCTATAATTCACCCCTCCACTTT.

This clone has only one observation. The chain recombines TRBV11-2 with TRBJ1-2; 8 bases are a match to TRBD1. CDR3 length: 13 amino acids. The ends lost 6 bases at V and 6 bases at J; junction bases unmatched: 6. Per the germline V gene, CDR1 is SGHAT and CDR2 is FQNNGV. The CDR3 DNA reads as TGTGCCAGCAGACCGACAGGGGTCGATGGCTACACCTTC. Translation: CASRPTGVDGYTF.

The chain combines TRBV19 with TRBJ1-1; weak D call: TRBD1 (5 bases). Germline assignment: CDR1 LNHDA and CDR2 SQIVND (reference sequence). V lost 3 bases and J 1 base, leaving 9 bases between the germline ends. The CDR3 runs to 14 residues. CDR3: CASSIGGENTEAFF. DNA of the CDR3: TGTGCCAGTAGTATTGGAGGGGAGAACACTGAAGCTTTCTTT. Combining the CDR3 with reference TRBV19 and TRBJ1-1 gives the whole variable domain DGGITQSPKYLFRKEGQNVTLSCEQNLNHDAMYWYRQDPGQGLRLIYYSQIVNDFQKGDIAEGYSVSREKKESFPLTVTSAQKNPTAFYLCASSIGGENTEAFFGQGTRLTVV.

The V gene is TRBV5-6, the J gene TRBJ1-2, with 7 bases identical to TRBD1. The germline CDR1 and CDR2 sequences are SGHDT and YYEEEE. V lost 0 bases to trimming and J lost 3 bases; unmatched junction nucleotides: 2. The CDR3 has 14 amino acids. The CDR3 sequence is CASSLDRGYYGYTF. DNA for the CDR3: TGTGCCAGCAGCTTGGACAGGGGCTACTATGGCTACACCTTC.

The rearrangement links TRBV27 to TRBJ2-3; TRBD2 agrees at 10 bases. Trimming at V came to 7 bases and at J to 5 bases, leaving 6 bases not matched to a gene. The CDR3 length is 14 residues. CDR1 is MNHEY and CDR2 is SMNVEV in the germline V gene (reference sequence). The CDR3 coding sequence is TGTGCCAGCACCCTAGCGGGAGTTGGAGATACGCAGTATTTT. Translated, it gives CASTLAGVGDTQYF.

V usage is TRBV4-3 and J usage is TRBJ2-7, with D perhaps TRBD2 (7 bases). Germline V gives CDR1 LGHNA, CDR2 YSLEER. The CDR3 consists of 15 residues. V lost 3 bases and J 3 bases, leaving 15 bases between the germline ends. CDR3 protein: CASSQGRGHYYEQYF. CDR3 in DNA: TGCGCCAGCAGCCAGGGGCGGGGGCATTACTACGAGCAGTACTTC.

V is TRBV28 and J is TRBJ1-2; D possibly corresponds to TRBD1 (5 bases). Trimming removed 7 bases from V and 4 bases from J, with 13 bases in between. The CDR3 has 13 amino acids. In germline, CDR1 is MDHEN, CDR2 SYDVKM. The CDR3 DNA reads TGTGCCAGCACCATGGGGGGGACCTATGGCTACACCTTC. Its translation: CASTMGGTYGYTF.

This rearrangement joins TRBV9 to TRBJ2-3; 11 nucleotides match TRBD1. The ends lost 4 bases at V and 10 bases at J; junction bases unmatched: 14. CDR3 length equals 16 residues. Germline V gene data show CDR1 as SGDLS and CDR2 as YYNGEE. The CDR3 region has the DNA TGTGCCAGCAGCCCCAAAGGGGACAGGGGGGTTGTATCGCAGTATTTT. Translation: CASSPKGDRGVVSQYF. Using reference TRBV9 and TRBJ2-3 for the parts outside the CDR3, the full variable domain is DSGVTQTPKHLITATGQRVTLRCSPRSGDLSVYWYQQSLDQGLQFLIQYYNGEERAKGNILERFSAQQFPDLHSELNLSSLELGDSALYFCASSPKGDRGVVSQYFGPGTRLTVL.

This clone came up once. The chain is built from TRBV28 and TRBJ2-3; TRBD2 aligns across 7 bases. Germline CDR1 reads MDHEN; CDR2 reads SYDVKM. Losses at the gene ends were 4 bases for V and 1 base for J; bases not matched to a gene: 8. The CDR3 length is 16 residues. The CDR3 protein is CASSSLTGGGTDTQYF. The CDR3 coding sequence is TGTGCCAGCAGTTCTTTGACGGGAGGTGGCACAGATACGCAGTATTTT.

V and J are TRBV19 and TRBJ1-3, with 8 bases lining up with TRBD1. J lost 2 bases, V lost 5 bases, and 5 bases had no gene match. The CDR3 totals 15 residues. CDR1 and CDR2 from the germline V gene are LNHDA and SQIVND (reference sequence). Here the CDR3 DNA reads TGTGCCAGTAGTTCAGTCAGGGGGCCTGGAAACACCATATATTTT. This translates into CASSSVRGPGNTIYF.

V is TRBV30 and J is TRBJ2-7; D gene uncertain. Germline CDR1 is GTSNPN and CDR2 is SVGIG (reference sequence). The V end lost 1 base, the J end lost 2 bases, and 9 bases lay between the germline ends. The CDR3 covers 13 residues. The CDR3, as DNA: TGTGCCTGGAGTGCCCTACCCCCCTACGAGCAGTACTTC. This codes for CAWSALPPYEQYF.

In this sample, this clone turned up a few times. The chain combines TRBV27 with TRBJ2-1; 13 bases align to TRBD2. Trimming took 4 bases from V and 3 from J; bases not matched to a gene: 3. The CDR3 covers 16 residues. Germline CDR1 is MNHEY and CDR2 is SMNVEV (reference sequence). CDR3 nucleotide sequence: TGTGCCAGCAGTTCCCGGACTAGCGGGAGCTACAATGAGCAGTTCTTC. Protein: CASSSRTSGSYNEQFF.

The V call is TRBV15, the J call TRBJ2-3; 7 bases line up with TRBD1. The CDR3 has 16 residues. The germline V gene has CDR1 LNHNV and CDR2 YYDKDF (reference sequence). The V segment lost 3 bases and the J segment 1 base; nucleotides outside the gene matches: 7. Here the CDR3 DNA reads TGTGCCACCAGCAGTTCCCCGGGACAGCGCACAGATACGCAGTATTTT. Encoded protein: CATSSSPGQRTDTQYF. The full variable domain, rest sourced from reference TRBV15 and TRBJ2-3, is DAMVIQNPRYQVTQFGKPVTLSCSQTLNHNVMYWYQQKSSQAPKLLFHYYDKDFNNEADTPDNFQSRRPNTSFCFLDIRSPGLGDTAMYLCATSSSPGQRTDTQYFGPGTRLTVL.

The chain recombines TRBV10-3 with TRBJ2-2; perhaps TRBD1 as D (7 bases). Germline-derived CDR1 and CDR2 are ENHRY and SYGVKD. V lost 1 base to trimming and J lost 4 bases, with 10 bases between them. The CDR3 is 15 amino acids. The CDR3 protein is CAISEFQGGTGELFF. In DNA form, the CDR3 reads TGTGCCATCAGTGAGTTCCAGGGGGGCACCGGGGAGCTGTTTTTT.

Points on this clone: Other nucleotide sequences from this sample produce the same CDR3. This sequence joins TRBV9 and TRBJ2-3; 8 bases match TRBD2. The CDR3 sequence is 14 residues long. J lost 4 bases, V lost 2 bases, and 3 bases had no gene match. Germline loops: CDR1 SGDLS, CDR2 YYNGEE. The CDR3 protein is CASSVAGGADTQYF. The CDR3 coding sequence is TGTGCCAGCAGCGTTGCGGGAGGCGCAGATACGCAGTATTTT.

This chain links TRBV6-1 with TRBJ2-7, with TRBD2 matching 8 bases. The CDR3 has 15 amino acids. V lost 3 bases to trimming and J lost 3 bases; unmatched junction nucleotides: 7. Germline-derived CDR1 and CDR2 are MNHNS and SASEGT. The chain's CDR3 is CASSDGLAGFYEQYF. The CDR3, as DNA: TGTGCCAGCAGTGATGGTCTAGCGGGCTTCTACGAGCAGTACTTC.

V and J are TRBV15 and TRBJ2-7, with a tentative D call TRBD2 (6 bases). In germline, CDR1 is LNHNV, CDR2 YYDKDF (reference sequence). With 3 bases removed from V and 0 bases from J, the gap between germline ends came to 30 bases. This CDR3 spans 21 amino acids. The chain's CDR3 is CATSSNIITPSFGGTSYEQYF. Written as DNA, the CDR3 is TGTGCCACCAGCAGCAACATCATTACCCCCTCCTTTGGGGGGACCTCCTACGAGCAGTACTTC. Supplemented by reference TRBV15 and TRBJ2-7, the full variable domain reads DAMVIQNPRYQVTQFGKPVTLSCSQTLNHNVMYWYQQKSSQAPKLLFHYYDKDFNNEADTPDNFQSRRPNTSFCFLDIRSPGLGDTAMYLCATSSNIITPSFGGTSYEQYFGPGTRLTVT.

The chain is built from TRBV5-6 and TRBJ1-1; weak D call: TRBD1 (6 bases). The CDR3 loop spans 13 amino acids. Per the germline V gene, CDR1 is SGHDT and CDR2 is YYEEEE. V was clipped by 0 bases and J by 8 bases, with 11 bases between them. The CDR3 nucleotides are TGTGCCAGCAGCTTGGTGACCGGGACAGAAGCTTTCTTT. As protein: CASSLVTGTEAFF.